This T cell receptor (beta chain) was captured by sequencing in a study of T cells in Graves' hyperthyroidism and ophthalmopathy. This clonotype was detected many times. The source material, RNA transcripts, was used to amplify TCR beta CDR3 regions. The study used the HTBI primer set for a first-round RT-PCR of the TCR CDR3. TCRdb redid the calling of the multiplex PCR reads with MiXCR, one entry per CDR3 protein. This sample has 220,000 or so distinct CDR3 sequences, with over 15% found just once. Sequenced sample: blood. This TCR came from a woman aged 18-30 years with Graves' ophthalmopathy.

The CDR3 region is CASSGGLQLNNEQFF. Here the CDR3 DNA reads TGTGCCAGCTCCGGGGGGTTACAACTAAACAATGAGCAGTTCTTC. The V and J genes are TRBV2 and TRBJ2-1, with 7 nucleotides matching TRBD2. V shed 8 bases and J 5 bases; nucleotides not matched to a gene: 12. Germline-derived CDR1 and CDR2 are SNHLY and FYNNEI. The CDR3 is 15 amino acids.